The 28 T cell receptor beta chains in this list originate from one sample, sequenced in a study of blood T cell repertoires in COVID-19. Sequencing was performed with immunoSEQ multiplex PCR; in TCRdb, only in-frame clones are kept and a portion is missing. Of a few hundred thousand clones in the sample, approximately 84% were seen once. Source material: PBMCs or T cells enriched from blood (not recorded which). The receptors come from a woman aged 25 to 39 who had recovered from COVID-19.

V and J are TRBV6-2 or TRBV6-3 and TRBJ1-1; 10 bases map to TRBD1. After removal of 0 bases from V and 5 bases from J, the junction contained 6 bases not matched to a gene. The V gene's germline CDR1 is MNHEY and CDR2 SVGEGT. The CDR3 loop spans 16 amino acids. This chain's CDR3 is CASSYSRGQGWTEAFF. The CDR3 DNA is TGTGCCAGCAGTTACTCGAGGGGACAGGGGTGGACTGAAGCTTTCTTT.

This sequence joins TRBV5-5 and TRBJ1-5, with TRBD1 matching 7 bases. Germline V gene lookup returns CDR1 SGHKS and CDR2 YYEKEE (reference sequence). This CDR3 spans 17 amino acids. V was clipped by 0 bases and J by 1 base; unmatched bases: 7. The CDR3 sequence is CASSLAGTAQSNQPQHF. The CDR3 DNA follows: TGTGCCAGCAGCTTGGCAGGGACAGCTCAGAGCAATCAGCCCCAGCATTTT.

The chain recombines TRBV2 with TRBJ1-1; TRBD1 aligns across 7 bases. The CDR3 is made up of 15 amino acids. Looked up from germline, CDR1 is SNHLY and CDR2 is FYNNEI. Germline trimming cut 6 bases from V and 4 bases from J; bases unmatched to any gene: 11. DNA of the CDR3: TGTGCCAGCAGGAGAGACAGGGATGGGGTCACTGAAGCTTTCTTT. Its translation is CASRRDRDGVTEAFF.

The chain uses TRBV5-6 and TRBJ2-5; 9 positions match TRBD1. The V and J ends lost 0 bases and 0 bases, in that order; junction bases with no gene match: 9. The germline V gene has CDR1 SGHDT and CDR2 YYEEEE. This CDR3 is 18 amino acids long. CDR3 loop: CASSLVDRGASHQETQYF. The CDR3 coding sequence is TGTGCCAGCAGCTTGGTGGACAGGGGCGCTTCCCACCAAGAGACCCAGTACTTC.

J is TRBJ1-1 and V is TRBV27; 9 bases map to TRBD1. Germline V gene data show CDR1 as MNHEY and CDR2 as SMNVEV (reference sequence). Trimming removed 3 bases from V and 5 bases from J; junction bases left unmatched: 4. CDR3 size: 14 residues. CDR3 DNA: TGTGCCAGCAGTTTTCGACAGGGGGGGACTGAAGCTTTCTTT. This encodes CASSFRQGGTEAFF.

The V and J genes are TRBV11-2 and TRBJ1-1; weak D call: TRBD1 (5 bases). The CDR3 has 14 amino acids. CDR1 SGHAT and CDR2 FQNNGV come from the germline V gene. With 5 bases removed from V and 4 bases from J, the gap between germline ends came to 14 bases. The CDR3 DNA sequence: TGTGCCAGCAGCACCCAGGGAATAAGCACTGAAGCTTTCTTT. Encoded protein: CASSTQGISTEAFF.

This chain uses TRBV6-6 with TRBJ1-3; the D gene is possibly TRBD1 (5 bases). Germline V CDR1 and CDR2: MNHNY, SVGAGI (reference sequence). The CDR3 covers 17 residues. Trimming cost V 5 bases and J 0 bases, with 17 bases left between them. CDR3 residues: CASSQLYDRISGNTIYF. Written as DNA, the CDR3 is TGTGCCAGCAGTCAACTTTATGACAGAATCTCTGGAAACACCATATATTTT.

This rearrangement joins TRBV29-1 to TRBJ2-1, with D possibly TRBD2 on 5 matching bases. There are 11 residues in the CDR3. V shed 5 bases and J shed 7 bases, with 9 bases lying between them. Germline assignment: CDR1 SQVTM and CDR2 ANQGSEA. As DNA, the CDR3 is TGCAGCGTTAGCGGCGGGAATGAGCAGTTCTTC. It specifies CSVSGGNEQFF.

V usage is TRBV3-1 (or the pseudogene TRBV3-2) and J usage is TRBJ2-3, with 10 nucleotides matching TRBD2. CDR1 and CDR2 (germline): LGHDT, YNNKEL (reference sequence). CDR3 length: 16 amino acids. V dropped 0 bases and J dropped 4; count of bases not matched to a gene: 4. The CDR3 loop reads CASSQDPLAGADTQYF. The CDR3 coding sequence is TGTGCCAGCAGCCAAGACCCTCTAGCGGGGGCAGATACGCAGTATTTT.

In regard to this clone: The sample contains more than one DNA sequence encoding this CDR3. J is TRBJ1-1 and V is TRBV5-1; perhaps TRBD1 as D (6 bases). The CDR3 extends over 14 amino acids. V was cut by 1 base and J by 1 base, with 8 bases left in between. Germline assignment: CDR1 SGHRS and CDR2 YFSETQ. The DNA for the CDR3 is TGCGCCAGCAGCTTGACAGGGCCGAACACTGAAGCTTTCTTT. Amino acids: CASSLTGPNTEAFF.

The table lists this clone with a count of one. The chain is built from TRBV7-9 and TRBJ1-2, with a weak D call TRBD1 (5 bases). Deletions cut 7 bases from V and 6 bases from J, with 21 bases between. The CDR3 totals 15 residues. Germline V gene data show CDR1 as SEHNR and CDR2 as FQNEAQ (reference sequence). The CDR3 reads CASTPQMGGSDGYTF. The CDR3, as DNA: TGTGCCAGCACCCCCCAGATGGGGGGTTCGGATGGCTACACCTTC.

The chain carries TRBV30 and TRBJ1-1; TRBD1 matches 10 bases. Germline V gene sequence: CDR1 GTSNPN, CDR2 SVGIG (reference sequence). V shed 3 bases, J shed 5 bases, and the junction held 9 bases outside the gene matches. The CDR3 is made up of 15 amino acids. The CDR3 DNA reads TGTGCCTGGAGCGCCGGACAGGGGGTCTATACTGAAGCTTTCTTT. It encodes CAWSAGQGVYTEAFF. Drawing the rest from reference TRBV30 and TRBJ1-1, the complete variable domain is SQTIHQWPATLVQPVGSPLSLECTVEGTSNPNLYWYRQAAGRGLQLLFYSVGIGQISSEVPQNLSASRPQDRQFILSSKKLLLSDSGFYLCAWSAGQGVYTEAFFGQGTRLTVV.

The chain joins TRBV18 to TRBJ2-2, with 10 bases lining up with TRBD2. Germline V gene data show CDR1 as KGHSH and CDR2 as LQKENI. The CDR3 spans 15 residues. The V segment lost 2 bases and the J segment 6 bases; nucleotides outside the gene matches: 3. The CDR3 region is CASSPTSGAPGELFF. The CDR3 DNA follows: TGTGCCAGCTCACCAACTAGCGGGGCCCCCGGGGAGCTGTTTTTT.

The chain employs TRBV10-3 and TRBJ1-3, with D perhaps TRBD1 (5 bases). Looked up from germline, CDR1 is ENHRY and CDR2 is SYGVKD. CDR3 size: 15 residues. V gave up 10 bases and J gave up 2 bases, with 18 bases separating them. CDR3 loop: CATSPGGATGNTIYF. The CDR3 nucleotides are TGTGCCACATCGCCGGGTGGGGCGACTGGAAACACCATATATTTT.

The chain uses TRBV7-9 and TRBJ2-2; possible D gene TRBD1, 5 bases. The germline gives CDR1 SEHNR, CDR2 FQNEAQ (reference sequence). The CDR3 runs to 15 residues. Trimming cost V 6 bases and J 4 bases, with 15 bases left between them. Here the CDR3 DNA reads TGTGCCAGCAGTGATCAGGGTGCCGGCACCGGGGAGCTGTTTTTT. It is translated as CASSDQGAGTGELFF.

This sequence joins TRBV19 and TRBJ2-1, with TRBD2 identical over 9 bases. The CDR3 has 16 residues. V shed 7 bases and J 7 bases; nucleotides not matched to a gene: 14. Germline-derived CDR1 and CDR2 are LNHDA and SQIVND (reference sequence). CDR3 DNA: TGTGCCAGTACCCCTCCGGGCGGGGGGGCAGGGAATGAGCAGTTCTTC. Its protein product is CASTPPGGGAGNEQFF.

The chain uses TRBV29-1 and TRBJ1-2; TRBD1 is a possible D gene (6 bases). The germline CDR1 and CDR2 sequences are SQVTM and ANQGSEA. Trimming stripped 1 base from V and 5 bases from J, with 11 bases between. The CDR3 covers 13 residues. The CDR3 nucleotides read TGCAGCGTTGAAGTTGGGGGCGGATATGGCTACACCTTC. Translated, it gives CSVEVGGGYGYTF.

This clone has only one observation. The chain is built from TRBV24-1 and TRBJ2-7; D perhaps matches TRBD2 (6 bases). This CDR3 is 19 amino acids long. Germline V gene sequence: CDR1 KGHDR, CDR2 SFDVKD. Trimming removed 3 bases at V and 5 bases at J, with 28 bases between. The CDR3 spells CATSDPTVIKTEGGNEQYF. The DNA for the CDR3 is TGTGCCACCAGTGATCCCACGGTCATAAAAACGGAGGGTGGGAACGAGCAGTACTTC.

This chain uses TRBV3-1 (or the pseudogene TRBV3-2) with TRBJ1-2; D is perhaps TRBD1 (6 bases). Germline CDR1 reads LGHDT; CDR2 reads YNNKEL (reference sequence). CDR3 length: 16 residues. Trimming removed 1 base from V and 3 bases from J, with 15 bases in between. CDR3 in amino acids: CASSQGLLDRYYGYTF. Written as DNA, the CDR3 is TGTGCCAGCAGCCAAGGTCTCCTGGACAGATACTATGGCTACACCTTC.

This clone came up a few times. The DNA of the CDR3 is TGTGCCAGCAGTGAAGGGGGGACAAGCCTCCACTTT. Translating gives CASSEGGTSLHF. The gene calls are TRBV6-1 and TRBJ1-6, with D perhaps TRBD1 (6 bases). Germline CDR1 reads MNHNS; CDR2 reads SASEGT. The CDR3 extends over 12 amino acids. Trimming shortened V by 1 base and J by 15 bases, and 10 bases separated the two germline ends.

The gene calls are TRBV18 and TRBJ2-1; 8 bases fit TRBD2. Germline V CDR1 and CDR2: KGHSH, LQKENI. V shed 0 bases, J shed 5 bases, and the junction held 6 bases outside the gene matches. This CDR3 is 16 amino acids long. CDR3 sequence (DNA): TGTGCCAGCTCACCACCTGGACTAGCTATAGACAATGAGCAGTTCTTC. Encoded protein: CASSPPGLAIDNEQFF.

The chain is built from TRBV12-3 or TRBV12-4 and TRBJ1-1; the D is unclear. The CDR3 is 13 amino acids. Trimming cost V 7 bases and J 11 bases, with 20 bases left between them. The CDR3 region has the DNA TGTGCCAGCACCTTCGGAGGGTGGGGAAAGGCTTTCTTT. It is translated as CASTFGGWGKAFF.

The gene calls are TRBV19 and TRBJ1-6, with D uncertain. The CDR3 is 14 amino acids. The V and J ends lost 4 bases and 5 bases respectively, with 9 bases between them. CDR1 is LNHDA, CDR2 SQIVND, per germline (reference sequence). CDR3 coding DNA: TGTGCCAGTAGTAACCGGGAGAATAATTCACCCCTCCACTTT. It codes for CASSNRENNSPLHF.

The chain combines TRBV12-5 with TRBJ2-4, with D perhaps matching TRBD2 (5 bases). With 4 bases removed from V and 8 bases from J, the gap between germline ends came to 9 bases. Germline CDR1 and CDR2: LGHNT and FRNRAP. The CDR3 runs to 12 residues. CDR3: CASGYGADIQYF. The CDR3 DNA reads TGTGCTAGTGGTTACGGAGCGGACATTCAGTACTTC. Drawing the rest from reference TRBV12-5 and TRBJ2-4, the complete variable domain is DARVTQTPRHKVTEMGQEVTMRCQPILGHNTVFWYRQTMMQGLELLAYFRNRAPLDDSGMPKDRFSAEMPDATLATLKIQPSEPRDSAVYFCASGYGADIQYFGAGTRLSVL.

The count of this clone is one. Written as DNA, the CDR3 is TGCGCCAGCAGCCAAAACCCTAACGGGGGAGGAGGGGCCAACGTCCTGACTTTC. This encodes CASSQNPNGGGGANVLTF. V gene TRBV4-3 combines with J gene TRBJ2-6; a possible D gene is TRBD2 (6 bases). The CDR3 extends over 18 amino acids. V lost 2 bases and J lost 4, with 18 bases in between. Germline loops: CDR1 LGHNA, CDR2 YSLEER.

DNA for the CDR3: TGTGCCACCAGTGATCCGGGACTAGCGGTAGATACGCAGTATTTT. This codes for CATSDPGLAVDTQYF. The chain couples TRBV24-1 to TRBJ2-3, with 11 bases matching TRBD2. Germline loops: CDR1 KGHDR, CDR2 SFDVKD. This CDR3 is built from 15 residues. V lost 3 bases to trimming and J lost 5 bases; unmatched junction nucleotides: 3.

This chain links TRBV24-1 with TRBJ1-2; 7 bases agree with TRBD1. Per the germline V gene, CDR1 is KGHDR and CDR2 is SFDVKD. Losses at the gene ends were 2 bases for V and 4 bases for J; bases not matched to a gene: 9. The CDR3 sequence is 16 residues long. CDR3 region: CATSDWSGQDFYGYTF. CDR3 sequence (DNA): TGTGCCACCAGTGATTGGTCTGGACAGGATTTCTATGGCTACACCTTC.

The V call is TRBV24-1, the J call TRBJ1-5; D call uncertain. CDR3 length: 12 amino acids. Germline-derived CDR1 and CDR2 are KGHDR and SFDVKD. Deletions cut 1 base from V and 9 bases from J, with 6 bases between. The CDR3: CATSDLSGPQHF. The CDR3 DNA follows: TGTGCCACCAGTGATTTATCCGGGCCCCAGCATTTT.